The clone carrying this TCR beta chain was counted between two and nine times. What it binds is unknown. Profiled with immunoSEQ multiplex PCR; TCRdb holds only in-frame clones, not every one. This table holds over 250,000 clones, around 69% found once. This entry comes from a study of cytotoxic CD8 clonotypes in ibrutinib-treated CLL. In the study overall: When averaged across all of the samples, the counts came to approximately 250,000 productive templates and more than 75,000 productive rearrangements. Notes on the study in general: Public clonotypes occurred uncommonly; on treatment, they contracted or remained stable.

The CDR3 extends over 14 amino acids. Germline V gene lookup returns CDR1 MGHRA and CDR2 YSYEKL. Trimming at V came to 3 bases and at J to 7 bases, leaving 4 bases not matched to a gene. The chain couples TRBV4-1 to TRBJ1-5, with TRBD1 identical over 9 bases. Sequenced here: PBMCs, sampled at disease progression, from a patient treated with ibrutinib. This sequence originates from a human donor with chronic lymphocytic leukemia. The CDR3 loop is CASSHRQGVQPQHF. The CDR3 region has the DNA TGCGCCAGCAGCCACCGACAGGGGGTCCAGCCCCAGCATTTT.